One and the same sample provided the 9 T cell receptor beta chains below, sequenced in a study of early T cells in non-severe SARS-CoV-2 infection. In TCRdb, the 5' RACE reads were re-called with MiXCR into one record per CDR3 protein. The sample shows 25,000 to 30,000 distinct CDR3 sequences, approximately 5.4% of them seen only once. The sequenced sample consisted of whole blood. The receptors here all came from an adult who was a healthcare worker with PCR-confirmed SARS-CoV-2 infection or an uninfected control (not recorded which).

This clonotype showed up many times. This chain links TRBV27 with TRBJ1-3, with a possible D match to TRBD1 (6 bases). The ends were cut back, 7 bases at V and 2 bases at J, with 6 bases in the middle. This CDR3 contains 12 residues. Germline lookup yields CDR1 MNHEY and CDR2 SMNVEV (reference sequence). CDR3 DNA: TGTGCCAGCAAGGGGGCTGGAAACACCATATATTTT. Protein sequence: CASKGAGNTIYF.

This clonotype was counted ten times or more. The chain carries TRBV12-3 or TRBV12-4 and TRBJ1-4; D not resolved. Trimming removed 3 bases at V and 5 bases at J, with 7 bases between. The CDR3 length is 13 residues. The CDR3 protein is CASSFWVNEKLFF. CDR3 DNA sequence: TGTGCCAGCAGTTTTTGGGTAAATGAAAAACTGTTTTTT.

In this sample, this clonotype turned up many times. V and J are TRBV6-1 and TRBJ1-1, with 9 bases that match TRBD1. The CDR3 has 14 amino acids. CDR1 is MNHNS and CDR2 is SASEGT in the germline V gene. Trimming took 10 bases from V and 5 from J; bases not matched to a gene: 11. CDR3 loop: CATKGQGGSTEAFF. The CDR3 DNA sequence: TGTGCCACCAAGGGACAGGGAGGGAGTACTGAAGCTTTCTTT.

The table lists this clonotype with many counts. The chain's CDR3 is CATSTASYNEQFF. The CDR3 region has the DNA TGTGCCACCAGCACAGCATCCTACAATGAGCAGTTCTTC. This chain links TRBV15 with TRBJ2-1; D call uncertain. The CDR3 is 13 residues long. With 4 bases removed from V and 1 base from J, the gap between germline ends came to 5 bases. CDR1 is LNHNV, CDR2 YYDKDF, per germline (reference sequence).

The V gene is TRBV27, the J gene TRBJ1-5; D uncertain. Germline V lookup: CDR1 MNHEY, CDR2 SMNVEV (reference sequence). This CDR3 comprises 13 residues. Deletions cut 3 bases from V and 4 bases from J, with 7 bases between. The chain's CDR3 is CASSLRENQPQHF. In nucleotides, the CDR3 is TGTGCCAGCAGTTTGAGGGAGAATCAGCCCCAGCATTTT.

This clonotype was observed at least ten times. The chain joins TRBV7-9 to TRBJ1-5; D remains unclear. Germline V CDR1 and CDR2: SEHNR, FQNEAQ (reference sequence). V lost 3 bases to trimming and J lost 6 bases, with 12 bases between them. The CDR3 is made up of 14 amino acids. The CDR3 nucleotides are TGTGCCAGCAGCTTTGGAGGAGGGCCTCAGCCCCAGCATTTT. This sequence encodes CASSFGGGPQPQHF.

This clonotype showed up many times. This rearrangement joins TRBV7-2 to TRBJ2-1; 7 bases match TRBD2. Germline V CDR1 and CDR2: SGHTA, FQGNSA. The CDR3 covers 15 residues. V shed 5 bases and J 9 bases; nucleotides not matched to a gene: 13. CDR3 sequence (DNA): TGTGCCAGCAGCCGGGACTTAACTAAGCGGGGTGAGCAGTTCTTC. Amino acid sequence: CASSRDLTKRGEQFF.

This clonotype came up many times. Mismatch with germline at one junction end may stem from a read error. The genes are TRBV4-3 and TRBJ1-3, with D uncertain. From germline, CDR1 is LGHNA and CDR2 YSLEER. The CDR3 consists of 19 residues. CDR3 in DNA: TGCGCCAGCAGCCAATTGCTTACAGCCGACGGCCGCTCTGAAAACACCATATATTTT. Protein product: CASSQLLTADGRSENTIYF.

This chain connects TRBV7-6 to TRBJ1-2, with 10 bases identical to TRBD1. From germline, CDR1 is SGHVS and CDR2 FNYEAQ. CDR3 length equals 18 residues. V shed 5 bases, J shed 2 bases, and the junction held 14 bases outside the gene matches. The CDR3, as DNA: TGTGCCAGCAGCCGCGTCCCGGGACAGGGGATGCAAAACTATGGCTACACCTTC. This sequence encodes CASSRVPGQGMQNYGYTF. Using reference TRBV7-6 and TRBJ1-2 for the parts outside the CDR3, the full variable domain is GAGVSQSPRYKVTKRGQDVALRCDPISGHVSLYWYRQALGQGPEFLTYFNYEAQQDKSGLPNDRFSAERPEGSISTLTIQRTEQRDSAMYRCASSRVPGQGMQNYGYTFGSGTRLTVV.